This TCR beta chain was found in a study of cytomegalovirus exposure and HLA in healthy donors. The CDR3 sequence is 15 residues long. V shed 2 bases, J shed 1 base, and the junction held 4 bases outside the gene matches. Germline V gene data show CDR1 as MNHEY and CDR2 as SVGAGI. The PCR had 60 Vbeta and 13 Jbeta primers. Assay: immunoSEQ multiplex PCR; the TCRdb copy retains only in-frame clones and omits some. The table shows about 200,000 clones, with approximately 85% occurring only once. Sequenced input: PBMCs. The origin of this receptor is a man between 18 and 29 years old in good health and CMV-seronegative. The chain recombines TRBV6-5 with TRBJ2-7, with 8 bases that match TRBD2. The CDR3 DNA sequence: TGTGCCAGCAGTTACCGGGGGGGCGAGTCCTACGAGCAGTACTTC. This translates into CASSYRGGESYEQYF.